These 28 T cell receptor beta chains were all obtained from the same sample, sequenced in a study of spatial heterogeneity in lung cancer. TCRdb passed the 5' RACE reads through MiXCR, listing each CDR3 protein once. The data hold a few thousand distinct CDR3 sequences, with almost 35% observed a single time. This sample's time point: sample taken at primary tumor resection. Unsorted whole RNA of tumor, nontumor lung or frozen PBMC was sequenced. The material was PBMCs, obtained at surgery. These receptors all stem from a female donor with early-stage non-small cell lung cancer.

A word on this clonotype: One base away lies a much larger clone, so this may be a sequencing read error. Because this beta chain is a stray read in a library intended to capture alpha chains, its abundance should not be given much weight. This chain connects TRBV4-3 to TRBJ2-5, with TRBD1 as a possible D gene (6 bases). CDR3 size: 16 residues. Germline V gene lookup returns CDR1 LGHNA and CDR2 YSLEER. Trimming stripped 0 bases from V and 7 bases from J, with 18 bases between. CDR3 sequence (DNA): TGCGCCAGCAGCCAAGATTGGAGACGGGACATACGGACCCAGTACTTC. Amino acids: CASSQDWRRDIRTQYF.

A few counts support this clonotype. Found in a library prepared for alpha chains, this beta chain is an off-target read, and its abundance has little meaning. The rearrangement uses TRBV3-1 and TRBJ2-7; D is unresolved. The germline CDR1 and CDR2 sequences are LGHDT and YNNKEL (reference sequence). CDR3 length: 14 residues. Between the trimmed V and J ends, which lost 1 base and 5 bases, there was a span of 12 bases. CDR3 DNA: TGTGCCAGCAGCCAAGTCGGTCTATTGAACGAGCAGTACTTC. Protein: CASSQVGLLNEQYF.

A note on this clonotype: Because this beta chain is a stray read in a library intended to capture alpha chains, its abundance should not be given much weight. The chain combines TRBV28 with TRBJ2-7, with D perhaps matching TRBD2 (6 bases). Germline lookup yields CDR1 MDHEN and CDR2 SYDVKM. Trimming took 4 bases from V and 0 from J, leaving 16 bases between them. This CDR3 spans 16 amino acids. The CDR3 loop is CASSSPRDGSSYEQYF. CDR3 DNA sequence: TGTGCCAGCAGTTCTCCCCGGGACGGGAGCTCCTACGAGCAGTACTTC. Filled out from reference TRBV28 and TRBJ2-7, the complete variable domain reads DVKVTQSSRYLVKRTGEKVFLECVQDMDHENMFWYRQDPGLGLRLIYFSYDVKMKEKGDIPEGYSVSREKKERFSLILESASTNQTSMYLCASSSPRDGSSYEQYFGPGTRLTVT.

On this clonotype: Since the library was made to target alpha chains, this beta chain is a stray read and its abundance is not meaningful. V usage is TRBV14 and J usage is TRBJ2-3, with 9 bases lining up with TRBD2. This CDR3 has 12 residues. Trimming at V came to 2 bases and at J to 10 bases, leaving 1 base not matched to a gene. From germline, CDR1 is SGHDN and CDR2 FVKESK. CDR3 amino acids: CASSQSSGAQYF. In DNA, the CDR3 is TGTGCCAGCAGCCAATCTAGCGGGGCGCAGTATTTT.

In its sample, this clonotype was seen a few times. This beta chain appears as a stray read in a library generated for alpha chains; its size is not informative. The rearrangement links TRBV6-2 or TRBV6-3 to TRBJ2-7, with 7 bases identical to TRBD1. This CDR3 has 11 residues. The V segment lost 11 bases and the J segment 5 bases; nucleotides outside the gene matches: 6. Germline V gene data show CDR1 as MNHEY and CDR2 as SVGEGT. CDR3 loop: CAVGQAHEQYF. DNA for the CDR3: TGTGCCGTTGGACAGGCTCACGAGCAGTACTTC.

With regard to this clonotype: Within a library made for alpha chains, this beta chain is off target, and its count is uninformative. The chain employs TRBV29-1 and TRBJ2-1; either TRBD1 or TRBD2 may supply D (5 bases each). The CDR3 has 14 amino acids. Trimming removed 4 bases at V and 4 bases at J, with 14 bases between. CDR1 and CDR2 from the germline V gene are SQVTM and ANQGSEA. The CDR3: CSVVDTGAYNEQFF. The CDR3 nucleotides read TGCAGCGTTGTGGACACCGGGGCTTACAATGAGCAGTTCTTC.

Points on this clonotype: This beta chain represents an off-target read in a library built for alpha chains; its size is of limited meaning. This sequence joins TRBV20-1 and TRBJ2-7; D remains unclear. V was clipped by 6 bases and J by 2 bases, with 8 bases between them. CDR1 and CDR2 (germline): DFQATT, SNEGSKA (reference sequence). The CDR3 runs to 11 residues. The CDR3 bases are TGCAGTGCACGAAGTGCCTACGAGCAGTACTTC. It codes for CSARSAYEQYF.

This clonotype was detected only a few times. Because the library targeted alpha chains, this beta chain is an off-target read whose size means little. J is TRBJ2-5 and V is TRBV20-1, with unresolved D. With 5 bases removed from V and 5 bases from J, the gap between germline ends came to 12 bases. The CDR3 is made up of 12 amino acids. The germline V gene has CDR1 DFQATT and CDR2 SNEGSKA (reference sequence). CDR3 amino acids: CSAPRTGETQYF. CDR3 bases: TGCAGTGCTCCCCGGACCGGGGAGACCCAGTACTTC.

Concerning this clonotype itself: This beta chain represents an off-target read in a library built for alpha chains; its size is of limited meaning. The gene calls are TRBV7-2 and TRBJ2-1; perhaps TRBD2 as D (7 bases). The CDR3 has 14 residues. V was pared by 5 bases and J by 2 bases, with 10 bases between. From germline, CDR1 is SGHTA and CDR2 FQGNSA. CDR3 DNA: TGTGCCAGCAGCGGGGGGGCCACCTACAATGAGCAGTTCTTC. Translated: CASSGGATYNEQFF.

Remarks on this clonotype: A library made for alpha chains picked up this beta chain off target, so its size means little. V usage is TRBV30 and J usage is TRBJ2-1; no reliable D call. CDR1 GTSNPN and CDR2 SVGIG come from the germline V gene (reference sequence). The CDR3 contains 11 residues. The V and J ends lost 5 bases and 1 base respectively, with 3 bases between them. The CDR3 region is CAWGSYNEQFF. For the CDR3, the DNA is TGTGCCTGGGGTTCCTACAATGAGCAGTTCTTC. Full variable domain (outside the CDR3, taken from reference TRBV30 and TRBJ2-1): SQTIHQWPATLVQPVGSPLSLECTVEGTSNPNLYWYRQAAGRGLQLLFYSVGIGQISSEVPQNLSASRPQDRQFILSSKKLLLSDSGFYLCAWGSYNEQFFGPGTRLTVL.

In its sample, this clonotype was seen a few times. This beta chain is a stray read from a library made for alpha chains; its abundance is not meaningful. The rearrangement links TRBV29-1 to TRBJ2-2, with D maybe TRBD1 (6 bases). V shed 6 bases and J shed 3 bases, with 14 bases lying between them. Germline lookup yields CDR1 SQVTM and CDR2 ANQGSEA. The CDR3 has 14 residues. This CDR3 reads CSVQGSYYTGELFF. The CDR3 nucleotides are TGCAGCGTCCAGGGGTCCTATTACACCGGGGAGCTGTTTTTT.

Of note for this clonotype: Since the library was made to target alpha chains, this beta chain is a stray read and its abundance is not meaningful. CDR3 amino acids: CASSPNNYEQYF. CDR3 DNA: TGTGCCAGCAGCCCCAACAACTACGAGCAGTACTTC. This chain connects TRBV7-9 to TRBJ2-7; D is unresolved. This CDR3 has 12 amino acids. Trimming pared 5 bases from V and 3 bases from J, leaving 8 bases between. Per the germline V gene, CDR1 is SEHNR and CDR2 is FQNEAQ (reference sequence).

With regard to this clonotype: This CDR3 fails to terminate in the conserved phenylalanine or tryptophan, so it likely reflects a read error. This beta chain is a stray sequence in a library constructed for alpha chains; its clone size is not meaningful. V gene TRBV2 combines with J gene TRBJ2-3; the match to TRBD1 covers 8 bases. Unmatched junction bases numbered 9, after V lost 6 bases and J lost 1 base. The germline gives CDR1 SNHLY, CDR2 FYNNEI. This CDR3 region has 16 residues. The CDR3 nucleotides are TGTGCCAGCAGCGATGCAGGGACAGGACGCACAGATACGCAGTATTCT. This codes for CASSDAGTGRTDTQYS.

This clonotype was counted between two and nine times. With the library built for alpha chains, this beta chain is off target and its frequency is not meaningful. The gene calls are TRBV5-5 and TRBJ2-5, with 10 nucleotides matching TRBD1. CDR1 and CDR2 (germline): SGHKS, YYEKEE (reference sequence). With V trimmed by 4 bases and J by 4 bases, 4 bases remained unmatched. This CDR3 has 14 amino acids. The CDR3 spells CASSPTGGGETQYF. CDR3 coding DNA: TGTGCCAGCAGCCCGACAGGGGGCGGAGAGACCCAGTACTTC.

This clonotype was seen more than once but under ten times. A library made for alpha chains picked up this beta chain off target, so its size means little. This chain joins TRBV19 and TRBJ2-3; D possibly uses TRBD1 or TRBD2 (5 bases each). This CDR3 has 13 amino acids. CDR1 LNHDA and CDR2 SQIVND come from the germline V gene (reference sequence). Deletions cut 7 bases from V and 3 bases from J, with 11 bases between. The CDR3 loop is CASNAGRTDTQYF. CDR3 in DNA: TGTGCCAGTAACGCAGGGAGAACAGATACGCAGTATTTT. The full variable domain, rest sourced from reference TRBV19 and TRBJ2-3, is DGGITQSPKYLFRKEGQNVTLSCEQNLNHDAMYWYRQDPGQGLRLIYYSQIVNDFQKGDIAEGYSVSREKKESFPLTVTSAQKNPTAFYLCASNAGRTDTQYFGPGTRLTVL.

A remark on this clonotype: A library prepared for alpha chains yielded this beta chain as an off-target read; its size is of little meaning. The V call is TRBV28, the J call TRBJ2-3; TRBD2 is a possible D gene (6 bases). The V and J ends lost 2 bases and 1 base respectively, with 10 bases between them. The CDR3 has 15 amino acids. CDR1 is MDHEN, CDR2 SYDVKM, per germline. The CDR3 region is CASSLPGEGTDTQYF. The CDR3 DNA sequence: TGTGCCAGCAGTTTACCCGGGGAGGGCACAGATACGCAGTATTTT.

Details on this clonotype: Since the library was made to target alpha chains, this beta chain is a stray read and its abundance is not meaningful. J is TRBJ2-1 and V is TRBV5-4, with a possible D match to TRBD2 (5 bases). Looked up from germline, CDR1 is SGHNT and CDR2 is YYREEE (reference sequence). Trimming pared 1 base from V and 0 bases from J, leaving 14 bases between. CDR3 size: 17 residues. The CDR3: CASSLRLAWVSYNEQFF. For the CDR3, the DNA is TGTGCCAGCAGCTTGAGGCTAGCTTGGGTCTCCTACAATGAGCAGTTCTTC.

This clonotype was seen more than once but under ten times. In a library made to pick up alpha chains, this beta chain is a stray read with a size that means little. V usage is TRBV4-2 and J usage is TRBJ2-5; D gene ambiguous. The V gene lost 4 bases and the J gene lost 0 bases, with 9 bases spanning the gap. Looked up from germline, CDR1 is LGHNA and CDR2 is YNFKEQ. The CDR3 is made up of 14 amino acids. In DNA, the CDR3 is TGTGCCAGCAGCCGAGTTGAGTACCAAGAGACCCAGTACTTC. It encodes CASSRVEYQETQYF.

This clonotype is medium-sized (0.01 to 0.1%) in the sample. The junction departs from the called germline gene at one end, perhaps through a read error. This beta chain is an unintended read in a library built for alpha chains; its size means little. The V and J genes are TRBV12-3 or TRBV12-4 and TRBJ2-7; D unclear. The CDR3 is 11 residues long. CDR3 sequence (DNA): TGTGCCAGCAGTTCCCAGCAGGCGGCCAGCTTC. It encodes CASSSQQAASF.

This clonotype was recorded once. Since it is a stray read in a library aimed at alpha chains, this beta chain has a size that is not meaningful. The chain combines TRBV20-1 with TRBJ2-3; 8 bases map to TRBD2. This CDR3 spans 16 amino acids. The V gene end was trimmed by 5 bases and the J gene end by 4 bases; junction bases not matched to a gene: 14. Germline loops: CDR1 DFQATT, CDR2 SNEGSKA (reference sequence). This CDR3 reads CSAGAGTRPTPDTQYF. In DNA, the CDR3 is TGCAGTGCTGGAGCCGGGACTAGGCCCACCCCAGATACGCAGTATTTT.

Comment on this clonotype: Since it is a stray read in a library aimed at alpha chains, this beta chain has a size that is not meaningful. Here the CDR3 reads CASSVAYRTENIQYF. CDR3 bases: TGTGCCAGCAGCGTAGCTTACCGGACGGAAAACATTCAGTACTTC. The V call is TRBV9, the J call TRBJ2-4; no definite D call. This CDR3 spans 15 amino acids. Germline CDR1 is SGDLS and CDR2 is YYNGEE. V shed 0 bases and J shed 5 bases, with 12 bases lying between them.

This clonotype was counted between two and nine times. A library prepared for alpha chains yielded this beta chain as an off-target read; its size is of little meaning. The V call is TRBV7-2, the J call TRBJ1-4; 8 positions match TRBD1. J was trimmed by 7 bases and V by 3 bases; bases with no gene match: 7. Germline assignment: CDR1 SGHTA and CDR2 FQGNSA. The CDR3 runs 15 residues. The CDR3 DNA reads TGTGCCAGCAGCTTCGTCAGGGGGCACCCTGAAAAACTGTTTTTT. The encoded protein is CASSFVRGHPEKLFF.

In regard to this clonotype: In a library made to pick up alpha chains, this beta chain is a stray read with a size that means little. CDR3 loop: CASREGYLSNQPQHF. CDR3 coding DNA: TGTGCCAGCAGGGAGGGGTATCTTAGCAATCAGCCCCAGCATTTT. The V and J genes are TRBV2 and TRBJ1-5, with D possibly matching TRBD1 (5 bases). The CDR3 length is 15 residues. With 6 bases removed from V and 0 bases from J, the gap between germline ends came to 12 bases. Germline CDR1 reads SNHLY; CDR2 reads FYNNEI.

By share, this clonotype counts as medium-sized (0.01 to 0.1%). Since it is a stray read in a library aimed at alpha chains, this beta chain has a size that is not meaningful. The chain couples TRBV3-1 to TRBJ2-1; TRBD2 is a possible D gene (6 bases). The germline V gene has CDR1 LGHDT and CDR2 YNNKEL (reference sequence). Trimming took 1 base from V and 6 from J, leaving 10 bases between them. This CDR3 has 14 residues. Here the CDR3 reads CASSQAGGINEQFF. The DNA for the CDR3 is TGTGCCAGCAGCCAAGCTGGGGGGATCAATGAGCAGTTCTTC.

With respect to this clonotype: A library made for alpha chains picked up this beta chain off target, so its size means little. The chain links TRBV28 to TRBJ2-2; D is possibly TRBD1 (5 bases). Germline CDR1 MDHEN, CDR2 SYDVKM. The CDR3 is 13 residues long. The ends were cut back, 3 bases at V and 7 bases at J, with 9 bases in the middle. The CDR3: CASSLTAFGELFF. The CDR3 DNA reads TGTGCCAGCAGTTTGACAGCGTTCGGGGAGCTGTTTTTT.

A word on this clonotype: With the library built for alpha chains, this beta chain is off target and its frequency is not meaningful. The chain carries TRBV7-6 and TRBJ2-2; 7 bases line up with TRBD1. J lost 5 bases, V lost 5 bases, and 14 bases had no gene match. The CDR3 is 17 amino acids. CDR1 is SGHVS, CDR2 FNYEAQ, per germline. CDR3 amino acids: CASSPKDRSSGTGELFF. The DNA of the CDR3 is TGTGCCAGCAGCCCCAAGGACAGGTCCTCGGGAACCGGGGAGCTGTTTTTT.

This clonotype showed up just a few times. In a library made to pick up alpha chains, this beta chain is a stray read with a size that means little. The V and J genes are TRBV28 and TRBJ2-3; D unresolved. The CDR3 is made up of 15 amino acids. V was pared by 7 bases and J by 2 bases, with 16 bases between. Germline lookup yields CDR1 MDHEN and CDR2 SYDVKM. The CDR3 protein is CASISSGENTDTQYF. CDR3 coding DNA: TGTGCCAGCATCTCGTCTGGGGAAAACACAGATACGCAGTATTTT.

A word on this clonotype: This beta chain came through as a stray read in a library set up for alpha chains, and its size says little. The chain combines TRBV29-1 with TRBJ2-3; D may correspond to TRBD1 or TRBD2 (7 bases each). V was pared by 4 bases and J by 5 bases, with 16 bases between. Germline values: CDR1 SQVTM, CDR2 ANQGSEA. The CDR3 sequence is 14 residues long. The CDR3 region is CSVVRGRGIDTQYF. The CDR3 DNA reads as TGCAGCGTTGTAAGGGGGCGGGGGATAGATACGCAGTATTTT.